The next 27 T cell receptor beta chains were all read from a single sample in a study of shared clonotypes between healthy human individuals. Data came from immunoSEQ multiplex PCR; TCRdb stores just in-frame clones and leaves some out. The sample carries nearly 500,000 clones, around 80% recorded once. Sequencing input: PBMCs. The source of these receptors is a woman in her thirties or forties in good health. Some clones in this sample may be carry-over from other donors' samples.

The J gene is TRBJ2-2, the V gene TRBV28; the match to TRBD2 covers 7 bases. Germline V gives CDR1 MDHEN, CDR2 SYDVKM. This CDR3 is built from 15 residues. V shed 7 bases, J shed 3 bases, and the junction held 8 bases outside the gene matches. CDR3 region: CASTLEGGYTGELFF. For the CDR3, the DNA is TGTGCCAGCACCTTAGAGGGAGGGTACACCGGGGAGCTGTTTTTT.

This clone has just a few counts. The CDR3 DNA is TGTGCCAGCACCCAGGGACTAGCGGGAGCCCCCCTTTACTTC. This encodes CASTQGLAGAPLYF. The genes are TRBV6-5 and TRBJ2-7, with TRBD2 matching over 14 bases. The CDR3 consists of 14 residues. Looked up from germline, CDR1 is MNHEY and CDR2 is SVGAGI. The junction had 12 bases not matched to a gene; V was cut back by 7 bases and J by 13 bases.

V usage is TRBV6-1 and J usage is TRBJ2-3, with 16 positions matching TRBD2. The CDR3 has 18 amino acids. J lost 6 bases, V lost 2 bases, and 8 bases had no gene match. Germline CDR1 MNHNS, CDR2 SASEGT. Written as DNA, the CDR3 is TGTGCCAGCAGTGAACGGGGGACTAGCGGGAGGGGGTTGGATACGCAGTATTTT. Its translation: CASSERGTSGRGLDTQYF.

The DNA for the CDR3 is TGTGCCAGCATGAAGTTGTCAGATACGCAGTATTTT. This gives the protein CASMKLSDTQYF. This rearrangement joins TRBV6-1 to TRBJ2-3, with D unclear. The V end lost 7 bases, the J end lost 4 bases, and 9 bases lay between the germline ends. This CDR3 is built from 12 residues. Germline CDR1 MNHNS, CDR2 SASEGT.

Turning to this clone: The same CDR3 is also encoded by other DNA sequences in this sample. The chain has TRBV18 and TRBJ2-7; the D gene is possibly TRBD2 (5 bases). The CDR3 runs 14 residues. The V end lost 3 bases, the J end lost 4 bases, and 13 bases lay between the germline ends. CDR1 KGHSH and CDR2 LQKENI come from the germline V gene. DNA of the CDR3: TGTGCCAGCTCACCGTCCCGGGGATCGTACGAGCAGTACTTC. Its translation is CASSPSRGSYEQYF.

The chain joins TRBV28 to TRBJ1-2, with 8 bases aligning to TRBD1. This CDR3 spans 14 amino acids. V shed 6 bases, J shed 3 bases, and the junction held 6 bases outside the gene matches. Germline values: CDR1 MDHEN, CDR2 SYDVKM. The CDR3 loop reads CASSEGQVHYGYTF. The CDR3, as DNA: TGTGCCAGCAGCGAGGGACAGGTTCACTATGGCTACACCTTC.

This chain joins TRBV28 and TRBJ2-5, with 9 bases lining up with TRBD2. The junction had 14 bases not matched to a gene; V was cut back by 8 bases and J by 7 bases. From germline, CDR1 is MDHEN and CDR2 SYDVKM. The length of the CDR3 is 15 residues. The CDR3 loop is CASSPSGKPQGTQYF. The CDR3 DNA reads as TGTGCCAGCTCCCCTAGCGGGAAACCTCAGGGGACCCAGTACTTC.

This chain joins TRBV7-7 and TRBJ2-5; 8 nucleotides match TRBD2. CDR1 SSHAT and CDR2 FNYEAQ come from the germline V gene (reference sequence). J was trimmed by 2 bases and V by 6 bases; bases with no gene match: 8. The CDR3 loop spans 15 amino acids. The CDR3, as DNA: TGTGCCAGCAGTCCACTGGGGACTAGTCAAGAGACCCAGTACTTC. Residues: CASSPLGTSQETQYF.

The genes are TRBV2 and TRBJ2-7; 8 bases are a match to TRBD2. Trimming at V came to 3 bases and at J to 5 bases, leaving 15 bases not matched to a gene. Germline assignment: CDR1 SNHLY and CDR2 FYNNEI. The CDR3 is 17 amino acids. CDR3 protein: CASSDGDPGLGWHEQYF. The CDR3 DNA follows: TGTGCCAGCAGTGATGGCGATCCGGGACTAGGGTGGCACGAGCAGTACTTC.

The chain links TRBV4-2 to TRBJ1-2; D ambiguous. The CDR3 length is 17 residues. Germline V gene data show CDR1 as LGHNA and CDR2 as YNFKEQ. V dropped 0 bases and J dropped 8 bases, with 22 bases sitting between them. CDR3 residues: CASSQDERVGRREGYTF. The CDR3 coding sequence is TGTGCCAGCAGCCAAGATGAGAGGGTAGGGAGACGCGAGGGCTACACCTTC.

The genes are TRBV30 and TRBJ2-7, with 9 bases lining up with TRBD1. CDR3 length: 16 amino acids. Trimming cost V 2 bases and J 2 bases; bases outside gene matches: 10. Germline CDR1 and CDR2: GTSNPN and SVGIG (reference sequence). The CDR3: CAWSLSGTGTPYEQYF. The CDR3 nucleotides are TGTGCCTGGAGTCTATCCGGGACAGGGACCCCCTACGAGCAGTACTTC.

On this clone itself: Given the absence of the conserved phenylalanine or tryptophan at the CDR3 end, a read error is likely. V is TRBV5-4 and J is TRBJ1-2; 11 positions agree with TRBD1. Trimming at V came to 4 bases and at J to 6 bases, leaving 11 bases not matched to a gene. The CDR3 is 16 amino acids. Germline V gene data show CDR1 as SGHNT and CDR2 as YYREEE (reference sequence). CDR3 amino acids: CASSLDRTGGSDGYTS. CDR3 bases: TGTGCCAGCAGCCTCGACCGGACAGGGGGCAGCGATGGCTACACCTCC.

This clone was seen only once. The genes are TRBV7-3 and TRBJ2-2, with TRBD2 as a possible D gene (6 bases). Looked up from germline, CDR1 is SGHTA and CDR2 is FQGTGA. Trimming left V 4 bases short and J 2 bases short, with 20 bases between. This CDR3 is 18 amino acids long. The CDR3 here is CASSSLATRFPNTGELFF. The CDR3 DNA reads as TGTGCCAGCAGCTCCCTAGCGACCCGGTTCCCCAACACCGGGGAGCTGTTTTTT.

DNA for the CDR3: TGTGCCAGCAGCTTAGCGCTCACTAGCGGGATACAGTTCTTC. Amino acids: CASSLALTSGIQFF. The chain is built from TRBV7-2 and TRBJ2-1; the match to TRBD2 covers 10 bases. The J segment lost 13 bases and the V segment lost 0 bases, leaving 6 bases of the junction unmatched. The CDR3 totals 14 residues. Per the germline V gene, CDR1 is SGHTA and CDR2 is FQGNSA.

The J gene is TRBJ2-2, the V gene TRBV7-2; D unclear. V lost 4 bases, J lost 4 bases, and 7 bases lay in between. The CDR3 consists of 13 residues. Germline V gene data show CDR1 as SGHTA and CDR2 as FQGNSA. CDR3 residues: CASSSGSTGELFF. In nucleotides, the CDR3 is TGTGCCAGCAGCTCCGGGTCCACCGGGGAGCTGTTTTTT.

The V gene is TRBV5-6, the J gene TRBJ1-4, with unresolved D. This CDR3 contains 12 residues. Germline CDR1 SGHDT, CDR2 YYEEEE. V lost 4 bases and J lost 8, with 9 bases in between. This chain's CDR3 is CASSPGREKLFF. The CDR3 nucleotides are TGTGCCAGCAGCCCCGGGCGGGAAAAACTGTTTTTT.

The V and J genes are TRBV7-3 and TRBJ2-1; D perhaps matches TRBD1 (6 bases). This CDR3 is 17 amino acids long. Germline assignment: CDR1 SGHTA and CDR2 FQGTGA. Trimming removed 6 bases from V and 0 bases from J, with 18 bases in between. CDR3: CASSTSSSDSSYNEQFF. DNA for the CDR3: TGTGCCAGCAGTACCAGTTCCTCGGACAGCTCCTACAATGAGCAGTTCTTC.

The chain carries TRBV6-6 and TRBJ2-5; weak D call: TRBD1 (6 bases). This CDR3 comprises 12 residues. Germline CDR1 is MNHNY and CDR2 is SVGAGI (reference sequence). V dropped 5 bases and J dropped 4 bases, with 8 bases sitting between them. This CDR3 reads CASSTGRETQYF. The CDR3 DNA reads TGTGCCAGCAGTACAGGGAGAGAGACCCAGTACTTC.

A single count supports this clone. V is TRBV28 and J is TRBJ2-7; tentative D call: TRBD2 (5 bases). V lost 3 bases to trimming and J lost 6 bases, with 12 bases between them. Germline V gene sequence: CDR1 MDHEN, CDR2 SYDVKM. CDR3 length equals 13 residues. Here the CDR3 reads CASSFRITSEQYF. The DNA for the CDR3 is TGTGCCAGCAGTTTTAGGATCACTAGCGAGCAGTACTTC.

The chain carries TRBV6-5 and TRBJ1-4; TRBD1 aligns across 7 bases. CDR1 is MNHEY and CDR2 is SVGAGI in the germline V gene. This CDR3 spans 16 amino acids. V was clipped by 0 bases and J by 8 bases; unmatched bases: 9. The chain's CDR3 is CASSYSPSPTGEKLFF. CDR3 sequence (DNA): TGTGCCAGCAGTTACTCCCCCTCCCCGACAGGGGAAAAACTGTTTTTT.

This chain joins TRBV5-4 and TRBJ2-1; D is uncertain. Per the germline V gene, CDR1 is SGHNT and CDR2 is YYREEE (reference sequence). This CDR3 region has 16 residues. The ends were cut back, 0 bases at V and 0 bases at J, with 10 bases in the middle. The CDR3 is CASSLVAKFSYNEQFF. DNA of the CDR3: TGTGCCAGCAGCTTGGTTGCTAAATTCTCCTACAATGAGCAGTTCTTC.

The genes are TRBV7-9 and TRBJ2-5; D is perhaps TRBD1 (7 bases). CDR3 length equals 15 residues. Germline V CDR1 and CDR2: SEHNR, FQNEAQ (reference sequence). Trimming took 2 bases from V and 4 from J, leaving 14 bases between them. The CDR3 is CASSLSQGGRETQYF. The CDR3 coding sequence is TGTGCCAGCAGCTTAAGTCAGGGGGGTCGAGAGACCCAGTACTTC.

The V call is TRBV18, the J call TRBJ2-5, with D possibly matching TRBD1 (6 bases). Germline V gene sequence: CDR1 KGHSH, CDR2 LQKENI. Trimming shortened V by 6 bases and J by 1 base, and 12 bases separated the two germline ends. CDR3 length equals 14 residues. The chain's CDR3 is CASSRGQTQETQYF. The CDR3 DNA follows: TGTGCCAGCTCTCGAGGACAGACCCAAGAGACCCAGTACTTC.

The chain combines TRBV19 with TRBJ2-1; D unresolved. Germline V gene sequence: CDR1 LNHDA, CDR2 SQIVND (reference sequence). The length of the CDR3 is 15 residues. Trimming left V 2 bases short and J 5 bases short, with 13 bases between. In nucleotides, the CDR3 is TGTGCCAGTAGTATAATTAGTTGGGCTAACAATGAGCAGTTCTTC. It codes for CASSIISWANNEQFF.

About this clone itself: A much larger clone sits a single nucleotide away, making a read error possible. Other DNA sequences in the same sample also yield this CDR3. The chain employs TRBV25-1 and TRBJ1-1; D possibly corresponds to TRBD1 (5 bases). Germline V lookup: CDR1 MGHDK, CDR2 SYGVNS. This CDR3 region has 14 residues. Trimming cost V 3 bases and J 3 bases, with 11 bases left between them. CDR3 nucleotide sequence: TGTGCCAGCAGTGAGTATGTAGGGGACACTGAAGCTTTCTTT. It encodes CASSEYVGDTEAFF.

The J gene is TRBJ1-1, the V gene TRBV5-1; tentatively, D is TRBD1 (5 bases). This CDR3 contains 13 residues. V lost 0 bases and J lost 3, with 6 bases in between. CDR1 and CDR2 (germline): SGHRS, YFSETQ. The CDR3 DNA follows: TGCGCCAGCAGCTTGGAGGGACACACTGAAGCTTTCTTT. Encoded protein: CASSLEGHTEAFF.

This chain links TRBV4-1 with TRBJ2-7; D is undetermined. The germline V and J ends were trimmed by 0 bases and 4 bases, with 10 bases remaining between them. The CDR3 is made up of 14 amino acids. CDR1 is MGHRA and CDR2 is YSYEKL in the germline V gene. The CDR3 sequence is CASSQDNGVYEQYF. CDR3 bases: TGCGCCAGCAGCCAAGATAATGGGGTATACGAGCAGTACTTC.